The entry that follows covers one T cell receptor beta chain sequence. Its target is not known. The data originate from a study of response to subunit inactivated influenza vaccine. The study, taken as a whole, reports: Authors suggested few new T cells are recruited by each seasonal influenza vaccination.

Each CDR3 protein gets one entry after TCRdb re-called the RT-PCR reads with MiXCR. Of around 600,000 distinct CDR3 sequences listed, roughly 10% are singletons. The CDR3 covers 16 residues. Trimming at V came to 4 bases and at J to 4 bases, leaving 11 bases not matched to a gene. Per the germline V gene, CDR1 is SGHTA and CDR2 is FQGNSA. This sample was also put to use in a study of T cells expressing NK-cell markers. This second study notes: As the method of synthesis, 5'RACE template switching with UMIs yielded TCR beta cDNA.

The receptor was derived from a man in his fifties or sixties who received an inactivated influenza vaccine. The chain is built from TRBV7-2 and TRBJ2-3; 7 bases match TRBD1. This material consisted of PBMCs from blood, taken on the day of vaccination. The CDR3 loop reads CASSSPTGQRADTQYF. The CDR3, as DNA: TGTGCCAGCAGCTCACCGACGGGACAGAGAGCAGATACGCAGTATTTT.